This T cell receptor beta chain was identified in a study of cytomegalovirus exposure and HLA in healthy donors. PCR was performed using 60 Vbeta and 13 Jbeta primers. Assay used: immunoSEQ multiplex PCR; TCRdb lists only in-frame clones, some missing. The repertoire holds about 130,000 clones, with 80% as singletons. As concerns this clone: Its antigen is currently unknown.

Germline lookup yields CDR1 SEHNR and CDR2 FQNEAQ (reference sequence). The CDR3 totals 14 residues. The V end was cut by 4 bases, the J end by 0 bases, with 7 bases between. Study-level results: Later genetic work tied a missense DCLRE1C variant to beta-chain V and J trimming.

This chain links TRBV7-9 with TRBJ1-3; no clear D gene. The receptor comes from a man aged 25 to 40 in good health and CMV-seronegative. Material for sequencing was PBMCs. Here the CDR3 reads CASSSYSSGNTIYF. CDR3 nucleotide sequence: TGTGCCAGCAGCTCGTACAGCTCTGGAAACACCATATATTTT.